The clone carrying this T cell receptor (beta chain) was detected ten times or more. The table came from immunoSEQ multiplex PCR; TCRdb's copy has only in-frame clones and leaves some out. The sample includes around 88,000 clones, 81% seen only once; the top ten take about 4.4%. These data originate in a study of blood T cell repertoires in COVID-19. Germline V lookup: CDR1 LNHNV, CDR2 YYDKDF (reference sequence). The germline V and J ends were trimmed by 1 base and 2 bases, with 18 bases remaining between them. This CDR3 is built from 17 residues. The sample consisted of peripheral blood. The receptor was derived from a man aged 60 to 69 with acute or convalescent COVID-19. V is TRBV15 and J is TRBJ2-7, with D possibly being TRBD1 (5 bases). The CDR3 loop reads CATSRGFRQQQTYEQYF. The CDR3 nucleotides read TGTGCCACCAGCAGAGGGTTTAGACAGCAGCAGACCTACGAGCAGTACTTC.